Detailed here is one T cell receptor beta chain. From germline, CDR1 is LGHNA and CDR2 YNFKEQ. The germline V and J ends were trimmed by 6 bases and 5 bases, with 8 bases remaining between them. This CDR3 spans 11 amino acids. The data derive from a study of blood T cell repertoires in COVID-19. The overall study: The samples span acute and convalescent COVID-19 from the United States, Italy and Spain.

During active infection, Seattle patients enrolled and were then monitored through disease. Original handling: How many nucleated cells were present was estimated from reference gene primer amplification. Repertoires were generated with immunoSEQ multiplex PCR, while TCRdb's copy carries only in-frame clones and drops some. The DNA was the basis for D and trimming; V, J and clone size are from that table. The data hold about 280,000 clones, with 88% observed a single time. The sequenced sample consisted of peripheral blood. V usage is TRBV4-2 and J usage is TRBJ2-7, with D possibly being TRBD1 (6 bases). The sequence derives from a woman in her twenties or thirties with COVID-19, enrolled during active disease. The CDR3 nucleotides read TGTGCCAGCAGACAGGGCCACGAGCAGTACTTC. Its translation is CASRQGHEQYF.